This TCR beta chain was identified during a study of shared clonotypes between healthy human individuals. Method: immunoSEQ multiplex PCR; TCRdb's copy keeps in-frame clones and lacks some. The sample has a few million clones, nearly 97% seen once. V was cut by 3 bases and J by 5 bases, with 8 bases left in between. There are 14 residues in the CDR3. The germline V gene has CDR1 LNHDA and CDR2 SQIVND (reference sequence). This clone was counted a single time. The clonotype was recovered from a young man in good health. The specimen sequenced was naive CD4+ T cells sorted from blood. As for subset: CD45RA+ positively selected. The chain joins TRBV19 to TRBJ1-6, with D maybe TRBD1 (5 bases). The CDR3 protein is CASSMTADNSPLHF. CDR3 DNA: TGTGCCAGTAGTATGACAGCAGATAATTCACCCCTCCACTTT.